The 24 T cell receptor beta chains below come from one sample, sequenced in a study of T-cell reconstitution after alpha-beta-depleted transplantation in children. Preparing the TCRbeta library involved the use of unique molecular identifiers. TCRdb recomputed calls from the PCR reads with MiXCR, one row per CDR3 protein. Here the sample spans about 870,000 distinct CDR3 sequences, 15% to 20% being singletons. Sequenced here: PBMCs, mostly from graft donor cells, sampled 360 days after TCRalphabeta/CD19-depleted stem cell transplant. These receptor sequences come from a male patient younger than 18 who had a stem cell transplant for acute lymphoblastic leukemia, so the T cells may come from the graft donor.

A few counts support this clonotype. The J gene is TRBJ2-7, the V gene TRBV12-3 or TRBV12-4; D is perhaps TRBD1 (5 bases). Trimming left V 6 bases short and J 6 bases short, with 12 bases between. The CDR3 runs 12 residues. CDR3 DNA: TGTGCCAGCAGCTATCGTGGGGCCGAGCAGTACTTC. Amino acid sequence: CASSYRGAEQYF.

This chain uses TRBV5-1 with TRBJ2-3; no definite D call. CDR3 length: 18 residues. The V and J ends lost 1 base and 5 bases respectively, with 23 bases between them. Germline V gene lookup returns CDR1 SGHRS and CDR2 YFSETQ. The CDR3 spells CASSLRMTSLGSKDTQYF. For the CDR3, the DNA is TGCGCCAGCAGCTTGCGGATGACGAGCCTCGGCTCCAAAGATACGCAGTATTTT.

The V call is TRBV6-1, the J call TRBJ1-5; D uncertain. This CDR3 has 15 amino acids. Between the trimmed V and J ends, which lost 6 bases and 2 bases, there was a span of 14 bases. Germline V gives CDR1 MNHNS, CDR2 SASEGT. CDR3 bases: TGTGCCAGCAGACGACAATTACTAGGCAATCAGCCCCAGCATTTT. Its protein product is CASRRQLLGNQPQHF.

The chain has TRBV9 and TRBJ1-4, with D possibly TRBD1 on 6 matching bases. This CDR3 is built from 14 residues. From germline, CDR1 is SGDLS and CDR2 YYNGEE. Trimming left V 3 bases short and J 3 bases short, with 9 bases between. As DNA, the CDR3 is TGTGCCAGCAGCGAGGGGGGATCTAATGAAAAACTGTTTTTT. It encodes CASSEGGSNEKLFF.

The sample holds a few counts of this clonotype. The rearrangement joins TRBV5-1 to TRBJ2-7; unclear D gene. The CDR3 length is 15 residues. The germline CDR1 and CDR2 sequences are SGHRS and YFSETQ. With 4 bases removed from V and 0 bases from J, the gap between germline ends came to 14 bases. The CDR3 here is CASSPVDLSSYEQYF. CDR3 in DNA: TGCGCCAGCAGCCCCGTGGATCTCTCCTCCTACGAGCAGTACTTC. Supplemented by reference TRBV5-1 and TRBJ2-7, the full variable domain reads KAGVTQTPRYLIKTRGQQVTLSCSPISGHRSVSWYQQTPGQGLQFLFEYFSETQRNKGNFPGRFSGRQFSNSRSEMNVSTLELGDSALYLCASSPVDLSSYEQYFGPGTRLTVT.

J is TRBJ2-7 and V is TRBV5-1, with D uncertain. The CDR3 contains 14 residues. In germline, CDR1 is SGHRS, CDR2 YFSETQ. V gave up 2 bases and J gave up 0 bases, with 9 bases separating them. CDR3 region: CASSFTISSYEQYF. The CDR3 bases are TGCGCCAGCAGCTTCACAATTAGCTCCTACGAGCAGTACTTC.

This clonotype was observed many times. V is TRBV20-1 and J is TRBJ2-3; 8 bases map to TRBD2. The CDR3 has 13 amino acids. Germline V gene lookup returns CDR1 DFQATT and CDR2 SNEGSKA (reference sequence). The CDR3 spells CSAMSGSPDTQYF. DNA of the CDR3: TGCAGCGCCATGAGCGGGAGTCCAGATACGCAGTATTTT.

V usage is TRBV6-1 and J usage is TRBJ1-2; D is undetermined. The V end lost 1 base, the J end lost 2 bases, and 5 bases lay between the germline ends. The CDR3 sequence is 13 residues long. CDR1 MNHNS and CDR2 SASEGT come from the germline V gene. The CDR3 bases are TGTGCCAGCAGTGAAGGCAAGAACTATGGCTACACCTTC. It translates to CASSEGKNYGYTF.

This chain links TRBV20-1 with TRBJ2-3; 9 nucleotides align to TRBD2. Germline lookup yields CDR1 DFQATT and CDR2 SNEGSKA (reference sequence). The CDR3 is 15 residues long. V lost 3 bases and J lost 0; bases outside the gene matches: 4. The CDR3 region has the DNA TGCAGTGCTAGTCTGCTAGCGGGGAGCACAGATACGCAGTATTTT. Residues: CSASLLAGSTDTQYF.

CDR3 nucleotide sequence: TGTGCCAGCACCCCCCGGGGCCCGCACTACGAGCAGTACTTC. Its translation is CASTPRGPHYEQYF. The rearrangement uses TRBV7-9 and TRBJ2-7; the D gene could be TRBD1 or TRBD2 (5 bases each). The CDR3 is made up of 14 amino acids. Germline CDR1 SEHNR, CDR2 FQNEAQ (reference sequence). V shed 7 bases and J shed 3 bases, with 16 bases lying between them.

This chain joins TRBV6-5 and TRBJ2-7; TRBD2 agrees at 7 bases. The germline V gene has CDR1 MNHEY and CDR2 SVGAGI. The CDR3 is 14 residues long. The ends lost 4 bases at V and 5 bases at J; junction bases unmatched: 8. The CDR3 spells CASSFRTSKHEQYF. In DNA, the CDR3 is TGTGCCAGCAGTTTCCGGACTAGTAAACACGAGCAGTACTTC.

The chain combines TRBV27 with TRBJ2-4; the D is unclear. The CDR3 sequence is 13 residues long. V was pared by 0 bases and J by 3 bases, with 3 bases between. Looked up from germline, CDR1 is MNHEY and CDR2 is SMNVEV (reference sequence). The CDR3 region is CASSLSSKNIQYF. CDR3 DNA sequence: TGTGCCAGCAGTTTATCCAGCAAAAACATTCAGTACTTC.

There are many counts of this clonotype. This sequence joins TRBV29-1 and TRBJ2-6; D not certain. The CDR3 totals 14 residues. The ends were cut back, 4 bases at V and 0 bases at J, with 7 bases in the middle. Germline values: CDR1 SQVTM, CDR2 ANQGSEA. The CDR3 DNA reads TGCAGCGTTGTTAGACTCTCTGGGGCCAACGTCCTGACTTTC. Its protein is CSVVRLSGANVLTF.

There are a few counts of this clonotype. The chain has TRBV28 and TRBJ2-7, with a possible D match to TRBD1 (6 bases). CDR1 MDHEN and CDR2 SYDVKM come from the germline V gene. Trimming cost V 6 bases and J 2 bases, with 14 bases left between them. There are 14 residues in the CDR3. The CDR3 coding sequence is TGTGCCAGCAGAGACGGGACACCAGCCTACGAGCAGTACTTC. Residues: CASRDGTPAYEQYF.

This clonotype showed up many times. The chain couples TRBV6-1 to TRBJ1-2; 8 bases match TRBD1. The junction had 10 bases not matched to a gene; V was cut back by 6 bases and J by 4 bases. The CDR3 consists of 15 residues. Looked up from germline, CDR1 is MNHNS and CDR2 is SASEGT. CDR3 sequence reads: CASRRRQGAVYGYTF. Written as DNA, the CDR3 is TGTGCCAGCAGACGACGCCAGGGGGCTGTCTATGGCTACACCTTC.

This chain connects TRBV5-1 to TRBJ2-1; 8 positions match TRBD2. CDR1 is SGHRS, CDR2 YFSETQ, per germline. The CDR3 contains 15 residues. Trimming at V came to 0 bases and at J to 7 bases, leaving 6 bases not matched to a gene. CDR3 region: CASSLEGTRRNEQFF. In nucleotides, the CDR3 is TGCGCCAGCAGCTTGGAGGGGACTAGGAGAAATGAGCAGTTCTTC.

This sequence joins TRBV7-9 and TRBJ2-1, with 9 bases identical to TRBD2. V lost 6 bases and J lost 8; bases outside the gene matches: 17. Germline V gene sequence: CDR1 SEHNR, CDR2 FQNEAQ (reference sequence). CDR3 length equals 17 residues. CDR3 in DNA: TGTGCCAGCAGAGCCTCGTTAGGGGTAGCGGGAGAGGATGAGCAGTTCTTC. It specifies CASRASLGVAGEDEQFF.

This clonotype was seen only a few times. The rearrangement links TRBV29-1 to TRBJ2-7; the D is unclear. The V end lost 0 bases, the J end lost 5 bases, and 17 bases lay between the germline ends. CDR1 SQVTM and CDR2 ANQGSEA come from the germline V gene. The CDR3 consists of 15 residues. CDR3 DNA: TGCAGCGTTGAAGATGGGCGGCCAAATAGAAACGAGCAGTACTTC. Amino acids: CSVEDGRPNRNEQYF.

The table lists this clonotype with a few counts. The chain employs TRBV12-3 or TRBV12-4 and TRBJ1-5; D unclear. The CDR3 sequence is 12 residues long. Trimming removed 5 bases from V and 6 bases from J, with 8 bases in between. This CDR3 reads CASSPSRQPQHF. Written as DNA, the CDR3 is TGTGCCAGCAGTCCTTCCCGTCAGCCCCAGCATTTT.

The rearrangement links TRBV9 to TRBJ2-7; the D is unclear. V was pared by 7 bases and J by 3 bases, with 23 bases between. CDR1 is SGDLS, CDR2 YYNGEE, per germline. The CDR3 is 16 residues long. In DNA form, the CDR3 reads TGTGCCAGCCTAAAGCCCAGAGAGCCCCACTACTACGAGCAGTACTTC. This encodes CASLKPREPHYYEQYF.

The count of this clonotype is one. V usage is TRBV6-5 and J usage is TRBJ1-4; D call uncertain. The ends were cut back, 4 bases at V and 4 bases at J, with 13 bases in the middle. Per the germline V gene, CDR1 is MNHEY and CDR2 is SVGAGI. The CDR3 is 15 amino acids. The CDR3 DNA reads as TGTGCCAGCAGTTCCACTCGACAACTTAATGAAAAACTGTTTTTT. Protein product: CASSSTRQLNEKLFF.

Ten or more counts support this clonotype. This chain connects TRBV29-1 to TRBJ2-1; D ambiguous. The CDR3 loop spans 14 amino acids. Germline lookup yields CDR1 SQVTM and CDR2 ANQGSEA. Trimming removed 7 bases at V and 2 bases at J, with 15 bases between. Here the CDR3 reads CSASQEQTYNEQFF. DNA of the CDR3: TGCAGCGCCTCCCAGGAACAGACCTACAATGAGCAGTTCTTC.

In this sample, this clonotype turned up a few times. The chain uses TRBV27 and TRBJ2-1, with a tentative D call TRBD1 (6 bases). The germline CDR1 and CDR2 sequences are MNHEY and SMNVEV (reference sequence). Trimming cost V 5 bases and J 9 bases, with 14 bases left between them. CDR3 length: 13 amino acids. CDR3 amino acids: CASSPHGTLEQFF. CDR3 DNA: TGTGCCAGCAGTCCCCACGGGACACTTGAGCAGTTCTTC.

The V gene is TRBV20-1, the J gene TRBJ2-5; TRBD2 agrees at 7 bases. The germline CDR1 and CDR2 sequences are DFQATT and SNEGSKA (reference sequence). CDR3 length: 16 amino acids. V was pared by 0 bases and J by 2 bases, with 9 bases of the junction left unmatched. CDR3 protein: CSARELPGLLQETQYF. In nucleotides, the CDR3 is TGCAGTGCTAGAGAGTTACCGGGACTATTACAAGAGACCCAGTACTTC.